The 20 T cell receptor beta chains below were found in one sample sequenced in a study of blood T cell repertoires in COVID-19 (TCRdb year 2020). Library construction relied on the immunoSEQ multiplex PCR assay. TCRdb took this table from immuneACCESS and kept in-frame rearrangements with V and J called. Such tables lack part of the clones; where checked against another copy, unresolved V genes explain under half of the gap, and the rest is unexplained. This sample has approximately 61,000 clones in its table, and 70% to 90% of those were observed once. Together, the top ten hold 13% to 15% of the sample. The sequencing input was peripheral blood. These receptors all stem from a human donor in a cohort sampled during active COVID-19.

The chain links TRBV19 to TRBJ2-3, with 7 bases lining up with TRBD1. Losses at the gene ends were 4 bases for V and 14 bases for J; bases not matched to a gene: 9. Germline CDR1 and CDR2: LNHDA and SQIVND (reference sequence). The CDR3 is 12 residues long. The CDR3 DNA follows: TGTGCCAGTAGTACCGACAGGGCCCGAAGGTATTTT. Amino acids: CASSTDRARRYF.

V and J are TRBV18 and TRBJ2-2; 7 bases fit TRBD1. The CDR3 totals 14 residues. CDR1 is KGHSH, CDR2 LQKENI, per germline. V was clipped by 4 bases and J by 4 bases; unmatched bases: 3. This chain's CDR3 is CASSRWDSTGELFF. CDR3 sequence (DNA): TGTGCCAGCTCACGATGGGACAGCACCGGGGAGCTGTTTTTT.

This chain uses TRBV27 with TRBJ2-7; 10 nucleotides match TRBD1. There are 13 residues in the CDR3. Unmatched junction bases numbered 1, after V lost 6 bases and J lost 2 bases. Germline lookup yields CDR1 MNHEY and CDR2 SMNVEV (reference sequence). For the CDR3, the DNA is TGTGCCAGCAGGACAGGGGGCACCTACGAGCAGTACTTC. This encodes CASRTGGTYEQYF.

This rearrangement joins TRBV30 to TRBJ1-6; D perhaps matches TRBD1 (6 bases). The CDR3 is 17 amino acids. Deletions cut 0 bases from V and 0 bases from J, with 12 bases between. Germline CDR1 is GTSNPN and CDR2 is SVGIG (reference sequence). The CDR3 sequence is CAWSVGGRSSYNSPLHF. For the CDR3, the DNA is TGTGCCTGGAGTGTTGGGGGCAGAAGCTCCTATAATTCACCCCTCCACTTT.

The chain carries TRBV29-1 and TRBJ2-7, with D perhaps TRBD1 (6 bases). This CDR3 spans 12 amino acids. Trimming took 4 bases from V and 5 from J, leaving 12 bases between them. CDR1 is SQVTM and CDR2 is ANQGSEA in the germline V gene. The DNA of the CDR3 is TGCAGCGTTGTACAACAGGGTCACGAGCAGTACTTC. Translated: CSVVQQGHEQYF.

V usage is TRBV7-2 and J usage is TRBJ2-1, with 7 bases matching TRBD2. V shed 2 bases and J 9 bases; nucleotides not matched to a gene: 7. This CDR3 contains 14 residues. From germline, CDR1 is SGHTA and CDR2 FQGNSA. The chain's CDR3 is CASSLPRRGGEQFF. For the CDR3, the DNA is TGTGCCAGCAGCTTACCCCGACGCGGGGGTGAGCAGTTCTTC.

The chain is built from TRBV5-1 and TRBJ2-7; no firm D call. The germline V gene encodes CDR1 SGHRS and CDR2 YFSETQ. The CDR3 length is 14 residues. V lost 3 bases and J 6 bases, leaving 16 bases between the germline ends. CDR3 sequence reads: CASSSESYSPEQYF. The CDR3 region has the DNA TGCGCCAGCAGCTCGGAGTCATATTCCCCCGAGCAGTACTTC.

This clone showed up just once. The junction differs from germline at one of its ends, possibly a read error. The gene calls are TRBV4-2 and TRBJ2-4; 9 positions agree with TRBD2. Germline V CDR1 and CDR2: LGHNA, YNFKEQ. There are 14 residues in the CDR3. The CDR3 sequence is CASSQDQGGRASDF. In DNA, the CDR3 is TGTGCCAGCAGCCAAGATCAGGGCGGGAGGGCCTCGGACTTC.

This chain uses TRBV5-4 with TRBJ2-5, with TRBD1 matching over 8 bases. V shed 2 bases and J 4 bases; nucleotides not matched to a gene: 4. The CDR3 covers 14 residues. The V gene's germline CDR1 is SGHNT and CDR2 YYREEE (reference sequence). CDR3 bases: TGTGCCAGCAGCTTTCAGGGGGCAGGAGAGACCCAGTACTTC. Protein product: CASSFQGAGETQYF.

The CDR3 loop is CASSLVVLWRGTDTQYF. CDR3 nucleotide sequence: TGTGCCAGCAGCTTAGTTGTTCTTTGGCGGGGCACAGATACGCAGTATTTT. J is TRBJ2-3 and V is TRBV7-8; D is perhaps TRBD2 (5 bases). Germline V gene data show CDR1 as SGHVS and CDR2 as FQNEAQ. V lost 1 base, J lost 1 base, and 15 bases lay in between. This CDR3 contains 17 residues.

The chain combines TRBV5-1 with TRBJ2-6, with a possible D match to TRBD1 (5 bases). This CDR3 contains 19 residues. V lost 4 bases, J lost 0 bases, and 20 bases lay in between. In germline, CDR1 is SGHRS, CDR2 YFSETQ. The CDR3 here is CASSTRVLGLGSGANVLTF. The CDR3 DNA is TGCGCCAGCAGCACCCGCGTTCTGGGGCTGGGCTCTGGGGCCAACGTCCTGACTTTC.

The rearrangement uses TRBV7-2 and TRBJ1-4; D not resolved. V lost 3 bases and J lost 0, with 14 bases in between. CDR1 is SGHTA, CDR2 FQGNSA, per germline. The CDR3 consists of 17 residues. The CDR3 DNA is TGTGCCAGCAGCTTGAGGCCTCCGACTGCAACTAATGAAAAACTGTTTTTT. It encodes CASSLRPPTATNEKLFF.

The chain links TRBV2 to TRBJ2-1, with D possibly being TRBD2 (6 bases). The V end was cut by 4 bases, the J end by 0 bases, with 10 bases between. Germline V gene sequence: CDR1 SNHLY, CDR2 FYNNEI. CDR3 length: 15 amino acids. CDR3 sequence reads: CASSGASDSYNEQFF. The DNA for the CDR3 is TGTGCCAGCAGTGGCGCTAGCGACTCCTACAATGAGCAGTTCTTC.

The chain joins TRBV6-6 to TRBJ1-1; a possible D gene is TRBD1 (5 bases). CDR1 and CDR2 from the germline V gene are MNHNY and SVGAGI (reference sequence). Trimming took off 6 bases at V and 8 bases at J, with 13 bases between the two ends. The CDR3 has 12 residues. This CDR3 reads CASSFLKGEAFF. Written as DNA, the CDR3 is TGTGCCAGCAGCTTCCTCAAGGGGGAAGCTTTCTTT.

The rearrangement joins TRBV10-2 to TRBJ2-2; 13 bases line up with TRBD2. The CDR3 has 16 amino acids. Germline V lookup: CDR1 WSHSY, CDR2 SAAADI. J lost 2 bases, V lost 6 bases, and 3 bases had no gene match. CDR3 coding DNA: TGCGCCAGCAGGGGACTAGCGGGGCCTAACACCGGGGAGCTGTTTTTT. As protein: CASRGLAGPNTGELFF.

V is TRBV7-9 and J is TRBJ1-1; no definite D call. The CDR3 totals 15 residues. V was trimmed by 4 bases and J by 2 bases, leaving 14 bases between them. Germline CDR1 is SEHNR and CDR2 is FQNEAQ (reference sequence). CDR3: CASSSISTGNTEAFF. The CDR3 bases are TGTGCCAGCAGCTCGATCTCGACGGGAAACACTGAAGCTTTCTTT.

The genes are TRBV7-9 and TRBJ1-4, with 8 bases lining up with TRBD1. CDR1 is SEHNR and CDR2 is FQNEAQ in the germline V gene (reference sequence). J was trimmed by 7 bases and V by 3 bases; bases with no gene match: 16. This CDR3 has 18 amino acids. In DNA, the CDR3 is TGTGCCAGCAGCTTTACCCTCGGACAGGGTGTTATGGGTGAAAAACTGTTTTTT. This gives the protein CASSFTLGQGVMGEKLFF.

This clone appeared a single time. The chain has TRBV7-6 and TRBJ2-2; D perhaps matches TRBD1 (6 bases). This CDR3 spans 13 amino acids. V lost 5 bases and J 5 bases, leaving 9 bases between the germline ends. Germline CDR1 reads SGHVS; CDR2 reads FNYEAQ. CDR3: CASSPTGTGELFF. CDR3 nucleotide sequence: TGTGCCAGCAGCCCGACAGGTACCGGGGAGCTGTTTTTT.

This rearrangement joins TRBV5-1 to TRBJ1-5; 9 positions agree with TRBD1. Germline CDR1 is SGHRS and CDR2 is YFSETQ. V shed 4 bases, J shed 3 bases, and the junction held 5 bases outside the gene matches. CDR3 length equals 15 residues. CDR3 nucleotides: TGCGCCAGCAGCGTAGGGACAGGGACCAATCAGCCCCAGCATTTT. It codes for CASSVGTGTNQPQHF.

This chain joins TRBV11-1 and TRBJ2-1; possibly TRBD2 for D (7 bases). Germline V CDR1 and CDR2: SGHAT, FQDESV (reference sequence). This CDR3 has 12 amino acids. V lost 5 bases and J lost 12, with 14 bases in between. CDR3 amino acids: CASSPGEGGQFF. The CDR3 DNA sequence: TGTGCCAGCAGCCCAGGGGAGGGCGGGCAGTTCTTC.